The 10 T cell receptor beta chains below were found in one sample sequenced in a study of blood T cell repertoires in COVID-19. Sequenced by immunoSEQ multiplex PCR; TCRdb stores in-frame clones only, minus some. Of hundreds of thousands of clones listed, just under 85% are singletons. The sample was peripheral blood. The receptors originated from a woman older than 75 with acute or convalescent COVID-19.

V usage is TRBV6-2 or TRBV6-3 and J usage is TRBJ1-1; TRBD1 matches at 7 bases. The V gene end was trimmed by 2 bases and the J gene end by 8 bases; junction bases not matched to a gene: 5. From germline, CDR1 is MNHEY and CDR2 SVGEGT. The CDR3 totals 13 residues. In nucleotides, the CDR3 is TGTGCCAGCAGTTACGACAGGGTTAGGGAAGCTTTCTTT. Its translation is CASSYDRVREAFF.

The V gene is TRBV20-1, the J gene TRBJ2-7, with unresolved D. Trimming shortened V by 2 bases and J by 6 bases, and 8 bases separated the two germline ends. The germline V gene has CDR1 DFQATT and CDR2 SNEGSKA (reference sequence). The CDR3 contains 11 residues. CDR3 region: CSARSPGEQYF. CDR3 bases: TGCAGTGCTAGAAGTCCCGGCGAGCAGTACTTC.

This clone showed up just once. The chain combines TRBV30 with TRBJ1-5; unclear D gene. This CDR3 has 14 residues. V shed 0 bases and J shed 7 bases, with 13 bases lying between them. Germline loops: CDR1 GTSNPN, CDR2 SVGIG (reference sequence). DNA for the CDR3: TGTGCCTGGAGTGTAACGGGTCAATCGCAGCCCCAGCATTTT. This encodes CAWSVTGQSQPQHF.

V and J are TRBV3-1 (or the pseudogene TRBV3-2) and TRBJ2-1, with 9 bases that match TRBD2. Trimming removed 4 bases from V and 0 bases from J; junction bases left unmatched: 13. CDR1 and CDR2 from the germline V gene are LGHDT and YNNKEL (reference sequence). The CDR3 spans 19 residues. The CDR3 sequence is CASSRTGLAYGSSYNEQFF. The CDR3 coding sequence is TGTGCCAGCAGCCGAACGGGACTAGCTTACGGGAGCTCCTACAATGAGCAGTTCTTC.

V is TRBV5-6 and J is TRBJ1-2, with a possible D match to TRBD1 (6 bases). This CDR3 spans 13 amino acids. The germline V gene has CDR1 SGHDT and CDR2 YYEEEE. V was clipped by 0 bases and J by 8 bases, with 11 bases between them. The CDR3, as DNA: TGTGCCAGCAGCTTGGTGGGGGCGGGCGGCTACACCTTC. This sequence encodes CASSLVGAGGYTF.

The rearrangement uses TRBV7-2 and TRBJ2-1; perhaps TRBD2 as D (5 bases). The germline V gene encodes CDR1 SGHTA and CDR2 FQGNSA. V was trimmed by 1 base and J by 3 bases, leaving 19 bases between them. The CDR3 totals 18 residues. This chain's CDR3 is CASSLELAAGPYYNEQFF. CDR3 DNA sequence: TGTGCCAGCAGCTTAGAGCTAGCCGCTGGGCCGTACTACAATGAGCAGTTCTTC.

This chain connects TRBV18 to TRBJ2-5; 10 bases agree with TRBD2. The ends lost 0 bases at V and 9 bases at J; junction bases unmatched: 10. CDR1 and CDR2 from the germline V gene are KGHSH and LQKENI. There are 16 residues in the CDR3. The CDR3 protein is CASSPPPSGRIVAQYF. The DNA for the CDR3 is TGTGCCAGCTCACCACCGCCTAGCGGGAGAATTGTAGCCCAGTACTTC.

This chain links TRBV28 with TRBJ2-7; 9 bases match TRBD1. The CDR3 spans 13 residues. J gave up 3 bases and V 4 bases, and 1 base lay outside the gene matches. The germline gives CDR1 MDHEN, CDR2 SYDVKM. The CDR3 sequence is CASSSGQGYEQYF. The DNA of the CDR3 is TGTGCCAGCAGTTCGGGACAGGGCTACGAGCAGTACTTC.

V is TRBV10-3 and J is TRBJ2-7, with 7 bases that match TRBD1. CDR3 size: 14 residues. The germline V gene has CDR1 ENHRY and CDR2 SYGVKD. V shed 3 bases, J shed 2 bases, and the junction held 4 bases outside the gene matches. The CDR3 loop is CAISDRTGAYEQYF. The CDR3 DNA reads TGTGCCATCAGTGACCGAACAGGGGCCTACGAGCAGTACTTC.

The rearrangement links TRBV6-5 to TRBJ1-1; maybe TRBD1 (5 bases). The CDR3 runs 14 residues. Germline loops: CDR1 MNHEY, CDR2 SVGAGI. V lost 2 bases and J lost 1, with 8 bases in between. The CDR3 spells CASSYGGRNTEAFF. In DNA, the CDR3 is TGTGCCAGCAGTTACGGGGGGAGGAACACTGAAGCTTTCTTT.